These T cell receptor beta chains were read from a single sample in a study of blood T cell repertoires in COVID-19. TCRdb's copy holds only in-frame clones and misses some; the assay was immunoSEQ multiplex PCR. This table holds 200,000 to 250,000 clones, nearly 90% found once. Sequenced: peripheral blood. These receptors all come from a woman under 30 who had recovered from COVID-19. Each CDR3 is given with its conserved first and last residue. A D gene is named only where the DNA matches it firmly. Not every row has a clone size; where given, it reads once, few, many or a size class.

>-|TRBJ2-2|-|TRBV19
CATPGQGRGTGELFF
TGTGCGACTCCCGGGCAGGGAAGGGGGACCGGGGAGCTGTTTTTT
>-|TRBJ2-1|TRBD2|TRBV6-4
CASSDSAGEYNEQFF
TGTGCCAGCAGTGACTCGGCGGGGGAATACAATGAGCAGTTCTTC
>-|TRBJ2-1|TRBD1|TRBV25-1
CASSVKGTGGMNEQFF
TGTGCCAGCAGTGTGAAGGGGACAGGGGGTATGAATGAGCAGTTCTTC
>-|TRBJ1-6|-|TRBV27
CASTPLHRFGNSPLHF
TGTGCCAGCACCCCACTTCACAGGTTCGGGAATTCACCCCTCCACTTT
>-|TRBJ1-4|-|TRBV9
CASSVGTGAEKLFF
TGTGCCAGCAGCGTTGGTACAGGAGCCGAAAAACTGTTTTTT
>-|TRBJ1-4|TRBD1|TRBV28
CASSSTGATNEKLFF
TGTGCCAGCAGTTCAACAGGGGCAACTAATGAAAAACTGTTTTTT
>once|TRBJ1-2|TRBD1|TRBV27
CASSLLVGTGKDGYTF
TGTGCCAGCAGTTTATTGGTCGGGACAGGGAAGGATGGCTACACCTTC
>-|TRBJ2-2|-|TRBV21-1
CASSTRTSGLKDTGELFF
TGTGCCAGCAGCACGCGGACTAGCGGCCTAAAGGACACCGGGGAGCTGTTTTTT
>-|TRBJ2-1|TRBD2|TRBV15
CATSRDGGRAGNFYNEQFF
TGTGCCACCAGCAGAGATGGAGGGCGAGCGGGGAATTTTTACAATGAGCAGTTCTTC
>-|TRBJ2-2|-|TRBV7-2
CASSSLDWRTGELFF
TGTGCCAGCAGCTCCCTAGACTGGCGGACCGGGGAGCTGTTTTTT
>-|TRBJ2-3|-|TRBV7-9
CASILSREDTDTQYF
TGTGCCAGCATCCTTTCCCGGGAAGACACAGATACGCAGTATTTT
>-|TRBJ2-3|-|TRBV12-3/TRBV12-4
CASSRGTDTQYF
TGTGCCTCTTCCCGGGGGACAGATACGCAGTATTTT